These 17 T cell receptor beta chains were sequenced from one sample in a study of blood T cell repertoires in COVID-19. Sequencing was performed with immunoSEQ multiplex PCR; in TCRdb, only in-frame clones are kept and a portion is missing. Here the sample spans around 100,000 clones, around 83% being singletons. Sequenced: peripheral blood. The receptors come from an older man with acute or convalescent COVID-19.

The V and J genes are TRBV6-5 and TRBJ2-3; 8 positions match TRBD1. The CDR3 is 15 amino acids. V shed 0 bases, J shed 4 bases, and the junction held 3 bases outside the gene matches. Germline V gives CDR1 MNHEY, CDR2 SVGAGI. CDR3 in amino acids: CASSYSLQGADTQYF. CDR3 bases: TGTGCCAGCAGTTACTCGTTACAGGGGGCAGATACGCAGTATTTT.

This chain links TRBV5-4 with TRBJ1-1, with D perhaps TRBD1 (5 bases). CDR3 size: 16 residues. Trimming took off 1 base at V and 4 bases at J, with 17 bases between the two ends. Germline CDR1 and CDR2: SGHNT and YYREEE (reference sequence). The CDR3 nucleotides read TGTGCCAGCAGCTTGATCGGGGGTGGGGGACCCACTGAAGCTTTCTTT. Translating gives CASSLIGGGGPTEAFF.

The chain joins TRBV3-1 (or the pseudogene TRBV3-2) to TRBJ1-6; 7 bases agree with TRBD1. CDR3 length: 14 amino acids. With 3 bases clipped from V and 10 bases from J, the junction kept 6 bases outside the gene matches. In germline, CDR1 is LGHDT, CDR2 YNNKEL (reference sequence). The CDR3 DNA sequence: TGTGCCAGCAGCCAGGGATCAGGGGGGTCACCCCTCCACTTT. Protein product: CASSQGSGGSPLHF.

The J gene is TRBJ2-5, the V gene TRBV5-1; 11 bases agree with TRBD2. After removal of 0 bases from V and 5 bases from J, the junction contained 9 bases not matched to a gene. The germline gives CDR1 SGHRS, CDR2 YFSETQ. The CDR3 extends over 17 amino acids. CDR3 residues: CASSLGLLAGGPETQYF. The CDR3 DNA reads as TGCGCCAGCAGCTTGGGGTTGCTAGCGGGAGGTCCTGAGACCCAGTACTTC.

The chain recombines TRBV6-5 with TRBJ2-4; D possibly corresponds to TRBD1 (5 bases). The germline V gene has CDR1 MNHEY and CDR2 SVGAGI. V dropped 3 bases and J dropped 2 bases, with 14 bases sitting between them. The CDR3 loop spans 16 amino acids. CDR3 coding DNA: TGTGCCAGCAGTTATGGGCAGGGTATGACCAAAAACATTCAGTACTTC. Amino acid sequence: CASSYGQGMTKNIQYF.

This clone was seen a few times. The chain is built from TRBV6-5 and TRBJ2-7; 10 bases match TRBD1. Germline V gives CDR1 MNHEY, CDR2 SVGAGI. The CDR3 is 14 residues long. J was trimmed by 4 bases and V by 10 bases; bases with no gene match: 10. The CDR3 sequence is CATYFGGQGYEQYF. The CDR3 nucleotides read TGTGCCACCTATTTTGGGGGACAGGGGTACGAGCAGTACTTC.

The CDR3 DNA is TGTGCCAGCAGCCAACAGCGGAATTCGAGGAGCAATGAGCAGTTCTTC. Amino acid sequence: CASSQQRNSRSNEQFF. The rearrangement links TRBV14 to TRBJ2-1; tentatively, D is TRBD2 (5 bases). Germline V CDR1 and CDR2: SGHDN, FVKESK. V was shortened by 2 bases and J by 6 bases, with 17 bases between the two germline ends. This CDR3 is built from 16 residues.

This chain uses TRBV11-3 with TRBJ2-2; D unresolved. CDR3 length: 14 residues. The germline gives CDR1 SGHNT, CDR2 YENEEA. V lost 5 bases to trimming and J lost 4 bases, with 11 bases between them. The CDR3 sequence: CASSRKGVTGELFF. CDR3 DNA sequence: TGTGCCAGCAGCAGGAAAGGAGTCACCGGGGAGCTGTTTTTT.

The CDR3 reads CASGLANTQYF. The CDR3, as DNA: TGTGCCAGTGGACTAGCCAATACGCAGTATTTT. V gene TRBV6-5 combines with J gene TRBJ2-3; 8 nucleotides agree with TRBD2. CDR3 length: 11 amino acids. Germline CDR1 MNHEY, CDR2 SVGAGI. The V gene end was trimmed by 9 bases and the J gene end by 7 bases; junction bases not matched to a gene: 3.

The chain employs TRBV6-6 and TRBJ2-7; maybe TRBD2 (5 bases). Trimming left V 0 bases short and J 6 bases short, with 6 bases between. CDR3 size: 12 residues. CDR1 MNHNY and CDR2 SVGAGI come from the germline V gene (reference sequence). The CDR3 spells CASSYSRAEQYF. As DNA, the CDR3 is TGTGCCAGCAGTTACTCGCGGGCCGAGCAGTACTTC.

The gene calls are TRBV7-9 and TRBJ2-2; D not certain. V lost 0 bases, J lost 1 base, and 9 bases lay in between. Germline V CDR1 and CDR2: SEHNR, FQNEAQ (reference sequence). This CDR3 contains 16 residues. The CDR3 nucleotides are TGTGCCAGCAGCTTAGCCGACCGACTGAACACCGGGGAGCTGTTTTTT. It is translated as CASSLADRLNTGELFF.

The gene calls are TRBV5-4 and TRBJ1-2; 8 bases are a match to TRBD1. J gave up 6 bases and V 0 bases, and 10 bases lay outside the gene matches. Germline loops: CDR1 SGHNT, CDR2 YYREEE (reference sequence). CDR3 size: 16 residues. The CDR3 nucleotides are TGTGCCAGCAGCTTGGACCCCCAGGGGGCGTCTGATGGCTACACCTTC. It yields the protein CASSLDPQGASDGYTF.

The CDR3, as DNA: TGTGCCAGCAGCCCCCTCTCGCGGACTAGCGGGGGGGCCAACATTCAGTACTTC. Residues: CASSPLSRTSGGANIQYF. The rearrangement joins TRBV4-2 to TRBJ2-4; 15 bases align to TRBD2. Germline CDR1 and CDR2: LGHNA and YNFKEQ. The CDR3 covers 18 residues. Germline trimming cut 4 bases from V and 7 bases from J; bases unmatched to any gene: 11.

A single count supports this clone. The genes are TRBV2 and TRBJ2-1, with D possibly being TRBD1 (6 bases). Trimming took off 5 bases at V and 7 bases at J, with 9 bases between the two ends. Germline CDR1 is SNHLY and CDR2 is FYNNEI. The CDR3 is 12 residues long. Written as DNA, the CDR3 is TGTGCCAGCAGTTCACAGGGAAATGAGCAGTTCTTC. Encoded protein: CASSSQGNEQFF.

The rearrangement joins TRBV19 to TRBJ1-2; tentative D call: TRBD1 (5 bases). The CDR3 is 15 amino acids. V shed 2 bases and J shed 8 bases, with 18 bases lying between them. Germline V gene data show CDR1 as LNHDA and CDR2 as SQIVND (reference sequence). The CDR3 here is CASSILLGRAKGYTF. The DNA of the CDR3 is TGTGCCAGTAGTATACTCCTTGGCAGGGCTAAGGGCTACACCTTC.

The chain recombines TRBV3-1 (or the pseudogene TRBV3-2) with TRBJ2-7, with 7 bases fitting TRBD1. The CDR3 contains 13 residues. CDR1 is LGHDT, CDR2 YNNKEL, per germline (reference sequence). V gave up 5 bases and J gave up 3 bases; unmatched junction bases: 4. The CDR3 DNA is TGTGCCAGCAGCTGGGACAGAAGCTACGAGCAGTACTTC. It codes for CASSWDRSYEQYF.

The chain uses TRBV29-1 and TRBJ2-7, with TRBD2 matching 15 bases. Trimming cost V 7 bases and J 1 base; bases outside gene matches: 8. CDR3 length equals 16 residues. The germline V gene encodes CDR1 SQVTM and CDR2 ANQGSEA. This CDR3 is CSAVGLAGGRSYEQYF. The CDR3 DNA sequence: TGCAGCGCCGTGGGACTAGCGGGGGGCCGATCCTACGAGCAGTACTTC.